The present T cell receptor (beta chain) was sequenced within a study of T cells in Graves' hyperthyroidism and ophthalmopathy (dated by TCRdb to the late 2010s). In terms of the full investigation: Peripheral blood samples were taken at initial diagnosis, before any treatment was given. In addition, the study compared T-cell repertoires in thyroid tissue and in blood from five to seven Graves' hyperthyroidism patients. The 95 to 100 discovery patients were randomly divided into training and test sets at a 7:3 ratio. According to the paper, TCR Vbeta CDR3 sequencing was carried out on approximately 140 peripheral blood samples, which came from fewer than 50 ophthalmopathy, under 85 hyperthyroidism and 17 progressor patients. After sampling, hyperthyroidism patients received methimazole starting at 30 mg daily, and ophthalmopathy patients received high-dose intravenous methylprednisolone. An independent validation cohort of around 20 hyperthyroidism patients and about 16 patients who later progressed to ophthalmopathy tested prospective prediction of ophthalmopathy. TCR V-J signatures able to tell the groups apart were searched for in a discovery cohort of approximately 95 patients, of whom over 40 had Graves' ophthalmopathy and roughly 59 had stable Graves' hyperthyroidism. What the authors observed across the whole study: Most expanded thyroid clonotypes (frequency above 0.001) were also detected in blood, suggesting blood repertoires may reflect thyroid immune responses. Sample size was not statistically predetermined, and blinding of investigators to group allocation was not performed. A model built on a 13 V-J signature distinguished ophthalmopathy from stable hyperthyroidism, reaching 85% to 90% sensitivity and about 81% specificity in cross-validation and 80%/75% in testing. In validation, progression to ophthalmopathy was predicted by the model with 70.59% sensitivity and 72% to 85% specificity, a median of roughly six months before onset.

This clonotype was counted only a few times. Its antigen is still unknown. The sample holds no much larger clone one base away, and base qualities are not on file. TCR beta CDR3 regions were amplified from RNA transcripts. The TCR CDR3 was subjected to a first round of RT-PCR using the HTBI primer set and the Qiagen OneStep RT-PCR kit. Libraries were constructed in a second round of multiplex PCR, after which size selection and purification were performed. The libraries were sequenced on an Illumina HiSeq2000 using paired-end 100 bp reads. Turning to the authors' computational methods: SOAPnuke was used to process the raw data, with reads discarded if the reads contained adapters or uncalled bases, had a mean Phred below 15, or lacked an exact constant-primer or identifier match. High-quality paired reads were merged using COPE v1.2.5, and each unique nucleotide sequence was defined as a clonotype. Clonotypes were aligned to IMGT TRBV, TRBD and TRBJ reference segments using MiTCR v1.1. The analysis included only V-J combinations with a frequency above 0.0001, which together covered 99% to 99.2% of the repertoires. A TCS score was defined as the ratio of F50 (clonal expansion) to E x V (chaos), with BLOSUM62-based TCRdist applied between CDR3 peptides within each V-J. Welch's t-statistics and random forest reduced roughly 500 V-J features to fewer than 15, which were used in a naive Bayes classifier (R e1071). The public reads were run again by TCRdb, first through fastp at Q25 and then through MiXCR, and only productive beta chains were kept. Rows matching on CDR3 protein sequence are summarized as one entry with the most common DNA and genes. What appears here as the V and J calls and clone size reflects TCRdb's work, not the paper's. This sample gives about 320,000 distinct CDR3 sequences in total; roughly 15% of them show up just once. Approximately 35% of the sample is in the top ten clones.

Stable Graves' hyperthyroidism was defined as the absence of progression to ophthalmopathy over 18 months of follow-up. Hyperthyroidism patients were newly diagnosed, had a disease duration of under 2 months, and were aged 18 to 65 years. Any patient with an uncontrolled infection, another autoimmune disease, pregnancy or lactation was excluded. Clinical symptoms, serum thyroxine and TRAb, thyroid ultrasound, and orbital computed tomography formed the basis for the diagnoses. PBMCs were isolated from more than 8 ml of fresh peripheral blood by Ficoll-Paque density gradient centrifugation. Trizol reagent was used to extract total RNA, and RNA quality was then checked on an Agilent 2100 Bioanalyzer. For CDR1 and CDR2, the germline V gene (reference sequence) lists GTSNPN and SVGIG. Including cysteine and phenylalanine, the CDR3 has 13 amino acids. The entry retains the CDR3 DNA only, 39 bases that are in frame from base 1. Trimming takes 5 bases off V and 5 bases off J; junction bases not matched to a gene: 9.

The source of this sequence is a man aged 30 to 39 with Graves' hyperthyroidism. The sequencing sample was made of blood. The sequence joins TRBV30 to TRBJ2-7, with 7 central nucleotides matching TRBD2. In nucleotides, the sequence is TGTGCCTGGGGGGTCGGGGCGGGAGACGAGCAGTACTTC. This sequence encodes CAWGVGAGDEQYF. Outside the CDR3, residues come from the reference TRBV30 and TRBJ2-7 proteins, so the full variable domain is: SQTIHQWPATLVQPVGSPLSLECTVEGTSNPNLYWYRQAAGRGLQLLFYSVGIGQISSEVPQNLSASRPQDRQFILSSKKLLLSDSGFYLCAWGVGAGDEQYFGPGTRLTVT.